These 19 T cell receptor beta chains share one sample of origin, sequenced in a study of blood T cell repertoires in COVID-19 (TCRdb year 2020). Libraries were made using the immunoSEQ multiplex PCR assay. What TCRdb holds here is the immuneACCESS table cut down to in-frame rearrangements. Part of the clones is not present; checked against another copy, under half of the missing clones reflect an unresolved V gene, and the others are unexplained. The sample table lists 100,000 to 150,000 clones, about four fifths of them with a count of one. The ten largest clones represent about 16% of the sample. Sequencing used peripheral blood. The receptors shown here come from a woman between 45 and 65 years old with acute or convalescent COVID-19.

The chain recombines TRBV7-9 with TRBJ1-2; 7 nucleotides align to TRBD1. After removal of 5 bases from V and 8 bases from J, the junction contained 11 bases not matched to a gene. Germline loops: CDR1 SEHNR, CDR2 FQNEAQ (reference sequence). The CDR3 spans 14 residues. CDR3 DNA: TGTGCCAGCAGCCAACCCACCGACAGGGTGGGCTACACCTTC. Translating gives CASSQPTDRVGYTF.

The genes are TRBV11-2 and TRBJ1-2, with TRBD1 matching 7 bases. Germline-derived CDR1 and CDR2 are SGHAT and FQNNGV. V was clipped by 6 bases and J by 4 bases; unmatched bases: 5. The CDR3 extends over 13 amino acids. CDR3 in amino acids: CASSSGQVYGYTF. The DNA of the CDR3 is TGTGCCAGCAGTTCAGGACAGGTCTATGGCTACACCTTC.

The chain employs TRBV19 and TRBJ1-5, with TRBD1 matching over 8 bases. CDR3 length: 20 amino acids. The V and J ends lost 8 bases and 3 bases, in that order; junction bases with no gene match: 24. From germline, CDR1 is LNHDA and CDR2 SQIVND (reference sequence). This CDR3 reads CASVYRGGTSRRGNNQPQHF. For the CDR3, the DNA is TGTGCCAGTGTCTACAGGGGGGGGACGAGCAGACGCGGGAACAATCAGCCCCAGCATTTT.

This chain's CDR3 is CASSPGGNTGELFF. The DNA of the CDR3 is TGTGCCAGCAGCCCAGGGGGTAACACCGGGGAGCTGTTTTTT. The rearrangement links TRBV7-3 to TRBJ2-2; 7 nucleotides line up with TRBD1. The V segment lost 5 bases and the J segment 2 bases; nucleotides outside the gene matches: 2. This CDR3 is 14 amino acids long. The germline gives CDR1 SGHTA, CDR2 FQGTGA.

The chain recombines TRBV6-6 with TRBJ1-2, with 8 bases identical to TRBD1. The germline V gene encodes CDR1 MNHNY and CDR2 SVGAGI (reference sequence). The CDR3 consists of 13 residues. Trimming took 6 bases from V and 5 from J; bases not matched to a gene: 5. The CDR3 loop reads CASRIQGGYGYTF. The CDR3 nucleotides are TGTGCCAGCAGAATACAGGGGGGGTATGGCTACACCTTC.

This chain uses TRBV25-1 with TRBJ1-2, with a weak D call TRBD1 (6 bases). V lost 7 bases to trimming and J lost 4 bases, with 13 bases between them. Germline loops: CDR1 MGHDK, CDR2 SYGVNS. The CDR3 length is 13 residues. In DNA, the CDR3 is TGTGCCAGCAAGAACCAACAGGGCTATGGCTACACCTTC. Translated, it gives CASKNQQGYGYTF.

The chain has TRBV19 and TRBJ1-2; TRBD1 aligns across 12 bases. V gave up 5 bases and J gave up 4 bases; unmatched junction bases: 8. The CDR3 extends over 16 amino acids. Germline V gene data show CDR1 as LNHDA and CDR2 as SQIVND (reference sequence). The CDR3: CASSDRDRGPGYGYTF. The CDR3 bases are TGTGCCAGTAGTGACCGGGACAGGGGGCCAGGCTATGGCTACACCTTC.

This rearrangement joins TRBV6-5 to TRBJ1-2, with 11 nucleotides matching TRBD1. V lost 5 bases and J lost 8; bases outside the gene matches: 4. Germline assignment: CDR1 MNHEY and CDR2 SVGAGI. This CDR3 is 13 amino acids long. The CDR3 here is CASSLDRGQGYTF. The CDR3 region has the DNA TGTGCCAGCAGTCTGGACAGGGGGCAGGGCTACACCTTC.

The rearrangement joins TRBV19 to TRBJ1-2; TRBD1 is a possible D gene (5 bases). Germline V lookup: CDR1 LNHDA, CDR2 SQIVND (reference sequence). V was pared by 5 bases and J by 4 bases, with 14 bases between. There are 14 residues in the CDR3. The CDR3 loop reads CASSQSRGSYGYTF. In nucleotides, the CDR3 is TGTGCCAGTAGTCAGTCAAGGGGTAGCTATGGCTACACCTTC. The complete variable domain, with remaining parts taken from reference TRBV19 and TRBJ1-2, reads DGGITQSPKYLFRKEGQNVTLSCEQNLNHDAMYWYRQDPGQGLRLIYYSQIVNDFQKGDIAEGYSVSREKKESFPLTVTSAQKNPTAFYLCASSQSRGSYGYTFGSGTRLTVV.

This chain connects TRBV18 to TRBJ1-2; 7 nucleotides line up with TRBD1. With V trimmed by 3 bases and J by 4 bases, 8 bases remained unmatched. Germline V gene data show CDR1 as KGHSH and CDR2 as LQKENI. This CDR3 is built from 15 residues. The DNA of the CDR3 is TGTGCCAGCTCACCCGACACGCAGGGGGTCTATGGCTACACCTTC. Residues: CASSPDTQGVYGYTF.

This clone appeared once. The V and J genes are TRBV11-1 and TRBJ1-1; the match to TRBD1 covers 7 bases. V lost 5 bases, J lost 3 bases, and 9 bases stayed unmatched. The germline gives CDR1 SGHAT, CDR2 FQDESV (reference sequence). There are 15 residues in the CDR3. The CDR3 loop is CASSPDQGVDTEAFF. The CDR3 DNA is TGTGCCAGCAGCCCAGACCAGGGGGTCGACACTGAAGCTTTCTTT. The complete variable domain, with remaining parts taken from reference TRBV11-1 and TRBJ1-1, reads EAEVAQSPRYKITEKSQAVAFWCDPISGHATLYWYRQILGQGPELLVQFQDESVVDDSQLPKDRFSAERLKGVDSTLKIQPAELGDSAMYLCASSPDQGVDTEAFFGQGTRLTVV.

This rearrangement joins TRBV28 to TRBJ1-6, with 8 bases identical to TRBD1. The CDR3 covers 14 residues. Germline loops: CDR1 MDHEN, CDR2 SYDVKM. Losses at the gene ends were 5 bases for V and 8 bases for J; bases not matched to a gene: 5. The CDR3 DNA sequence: TGTGCCAGCAGTCCAGGGGGCGCGGATTCACCCCTCCACTTT. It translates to CASSPGGADSPLHF.

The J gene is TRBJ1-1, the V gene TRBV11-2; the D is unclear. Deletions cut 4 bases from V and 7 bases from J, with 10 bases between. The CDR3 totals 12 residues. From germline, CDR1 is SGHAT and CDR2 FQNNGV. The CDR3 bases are TGTGCCAGCAGCTCCCAACAGTTTGAAGCTTTCTTT. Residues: CASSSQQFEAFF.

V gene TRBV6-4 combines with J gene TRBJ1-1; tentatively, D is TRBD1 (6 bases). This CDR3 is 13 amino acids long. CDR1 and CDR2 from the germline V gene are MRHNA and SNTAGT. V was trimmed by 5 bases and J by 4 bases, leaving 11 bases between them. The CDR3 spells CASSTGLGTEAFF. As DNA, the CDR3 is TGTGCCAGCAGTACAGGGTTAGGCACTGAAGCTTTCTTT.

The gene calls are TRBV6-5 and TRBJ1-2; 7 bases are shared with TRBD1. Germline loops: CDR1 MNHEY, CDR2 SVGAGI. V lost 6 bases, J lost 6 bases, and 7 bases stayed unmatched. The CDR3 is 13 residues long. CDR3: CASRTTGRNGYTF. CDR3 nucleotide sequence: TGTGCCAGCAGGACGACAGGGAGAAATGGCTACACCTTC.

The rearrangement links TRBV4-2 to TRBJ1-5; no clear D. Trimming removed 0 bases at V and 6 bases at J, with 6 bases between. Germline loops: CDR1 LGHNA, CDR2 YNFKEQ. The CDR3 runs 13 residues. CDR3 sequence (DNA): TGTGCCAGCAGCCAAGAGCGAACTCAGCCCCAGCATTTT. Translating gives CASSQERTQPQHF.

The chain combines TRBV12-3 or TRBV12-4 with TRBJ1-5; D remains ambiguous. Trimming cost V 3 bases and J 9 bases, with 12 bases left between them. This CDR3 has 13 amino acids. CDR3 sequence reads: CASSFAEFGPQHF. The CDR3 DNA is TGTGCCAGCAGTTTTGCGGAGTTTGGGCCCCAGCATTTT.

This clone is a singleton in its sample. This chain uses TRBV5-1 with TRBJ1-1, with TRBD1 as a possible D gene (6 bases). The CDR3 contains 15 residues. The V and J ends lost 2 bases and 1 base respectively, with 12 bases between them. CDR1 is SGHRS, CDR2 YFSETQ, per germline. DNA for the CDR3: TGCGCCAGCAGCTTTGCCGGGACACCGAACACTGAAGCTTTCTTT. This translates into CASSFAGTPNTEAFF.

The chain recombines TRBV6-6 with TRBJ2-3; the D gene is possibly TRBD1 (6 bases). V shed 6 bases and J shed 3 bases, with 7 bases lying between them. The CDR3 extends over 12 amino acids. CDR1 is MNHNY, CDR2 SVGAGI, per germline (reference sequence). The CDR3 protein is CASRQGTDTQYF. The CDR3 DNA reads TGTGCCAGCAGACAGGGTACAGATACGCAGTATTTT.